These T cell receptor beta chains were read from a single sample in a study of T cells after yellow fever vaccination. MiXCR was run by TCRdb on the 5' RACE reads, yielding one entry per CDR3 protein. Here the sample spans around 400,000 distinct CDR3 sequences, about 9.9% being singletons. The sample here was PBMCs, taken on the day of the first yellow fever vaccination. Source of these receptors: a man aged 18 to 35 who received the YFV17D yellow fever vaccine. CDR3s include the opening cysteine and the closing phenylalanine or tryptophan. The D gene is left open where the match is weak. Only part of the rows carry a size: once, few, many, or a class if the clone is expanded.

clone_size j_call v_call d_call cdr3_nt cdr3_aa
few TRBJ2-1 TRBV5-1 TRBD1 TGCGCCAGCAGCTTGTACGGGACAGGGGTCTACAATGAGCAGTTCTTC CASSLYGTGVYNEQFF
- TRBJ2-1 TRBV5-4 - TGTGCCAGCAGCGAGACGGCAGATTCCTACAATGAGCAGTTCTTC CASSETADSYNEQFF
few TRBJ2-5 TRBV13 TRBD1 TGTGCCAGCAGCTTAGGAGGCAGGGGGCAAGAGACCCAGTACTTC CASSLGGRGQETQYF
few TRBJ1-1 TRBV6-5 - TGTGCCAGCAGTTACAATGGGGTGAACACTGAAGCTTTCTTT CASSYNGVNTEAFF
many TRBJ2-5 TRBV7-2 TRBD1 TGTGCCAGCAGCGTGTTCCGGGACAGGGGAGAAGAGACCCAGTACTTC CASSVFRDRGEETQYF
few TRBJ2-5 TRBV7-9 TRBD1 TGTGCCAGCACCATGACAGGGCACAGCCGGACCCAGTACTTC CASTMTGHSRTQYF
many TRBJ2-7 TRBV12-3/TRBV12-4 TRBD2 TGTGCCAGCAGCCCATTCGGGACTAGCGGGGACTACGAGCAGTACTTC CASSPFGTSGDYEQYF
- TRBJ2-7 TRBV11-1 TRBD1 TGTGCCAGCAGCCACTCCCCCTTAGGACAGGGGTGGTCCTACGAGCAGTACTTC CASSHSPLGQGWSYEQYF
- TRBJ1-2 TRBV2 TRBD1 TGTGCCAGCAGTGACGACAGGGGCACCTCGTATGGCTACACCTTC CASSDDRGTSYGYTF
few TRBJ2-3 TRBV10-3 TRBD2 TGTGCCATCAGCCAGCAAAGCGGGGGGGGTGCAGATACGCAGTATTTT CAISQQSGGGADTQYF
few TRBJ1-1 TRBV10-3 TRBD1 TGTGCCATCAGTGGAACCCCAGGACAGGGTGCGGGGAGGACTGAAGCTTTCTTT CAISGTPGQGAGRTEAFF